Below are 18 T cell receptor beta chains sequenced from a single sample in a study of cytomegalovirus exposure and HLA in healthy donors. Primers included in the PCR were 60 Vbeta and 13 Jbeta primers. The table came from immunoSEQ multiplex PCR; TCRdb's copy has only in-frame clones and leaves some out. The table lists about 130,000 clones, approximately 80% of them singletons. What was sequenced was PBMCs. The source is a girl aged 2 to 9 in good health and CMV-seronegative.

This clone was recorded once. V and J are TRBV5-4 and TRBJ2-2, with 8 nucleotides matching TRBD1. The CDR3 contains 19 residues. Looked up from germline, CDR1 is SGHNT and CDR2 is YYREEE (reference sequence). V shed 4 bases, J shed 2 bases, and the junction held 16 bases outside the gene matches. The CDR3 reads CASSPKRDHRGENTGELFF. CDR3 in DNA: TGTGCCAGCAGCCCTAAACGAGACCACAGGGGGGAAAACACCGGGGAGCTGTTTTTT.

On this clone itself: An end of the junction differs from the germline gene, which may be a read error. The chain carries TRBV30 and TRBJ2-3, with 11 bases that match TRBD1. Germline-derived CDR1 and CDR2 are GTSNPN and SVGIG (reference sequence). CDR3 length equals 15 residues. The CDR3 DNA follows: TGTGCCTGGGAAGGGACAGGGGGAATAGCAGATACGCGGTATTTT. Residues: CAWEGTGGIADTRYF.

The V and J genes are TRBV6-1 and TRBJ2-5; tentative D call: TRBD2 (5 bases). The J call is in doubt because the DNA end fits TRBJ2-7 better. Per the germline V gene, CDR1 is MNHNS and CDR2 is SASEGT. CDR3 length equals 16 residues. CDR3 amino acids: CASSEAIYGSSYEQYF. In DNA form, the CDR3 reads TGTGCCAGCAGTGAAGCGATCTATGGGAGCTCCTACGAGCAGTACTTC.

The chain recombines TRBV5-8 with TRBJ2-5; 9 nucleotides agree with TRBD1. Germline CDR1 SGHTS, CDR2 YDEGEE. The CDR3 has 14 amino acids. V trimming: 0 bases; J trimming: 4 bases; junction bases outside the gene matches: 1. The CDR3 region is CASSLEGQGETQYF. The CDR3 DNA reads TGTGCCAGCAGCTTGGAGGGACAGGGAGAGACCCAGTACTTC.

The DNA for the CDR3 is TGTGCCAGCAGCACACCCGGGACAGCCCCCGGCACCCTCCACTTT. It encodes CASSTPGTAPGTLHF. This chain links TRBV9 with TRBJ1-6, with 7 bases matching TRBD1. Germline V gene sequence: CDR1 SGDLS, CDR2 YYNGEE. The CDR3 loop spans 15 amino acids. V was clipped by 4 bases and J by 14 bases; unmatched bases: 15.

The chain employs TRBV7-2 and TRBJ2-1, with D tentatively TRBD1 (6 bases). V lost 3 bases to trimming and J lost 0 bases, with 12 bases between them. The germline CDR1 and CDR2 sequences are SGHTA and FQGNSA. The CDR3 spans 16 residues. The CDR3 loop reads CASSFAGVPSYNEQFF. The DNA for the CDR3 is TGTGCCAGCAGCTTCGCAGGGGTCCCCTCCTACAATGAGCAGTTCTTC.

V gene TRBV5-4 combines with J gene TRBJ2-1, with D maybe TRBD2 (5 bases). The CDR3 contains 16 residues. Germline V CDR1 and CDR2: SGHNT, YYREEE (reference sequence). Between the trimmed V and J ends, which lost 4 bases and 2 bases, there was a span of 16 bases. The CDR3 sequence is CASSPGPGSAYNEQFF. The CDR3 coding sequence is TGTGCCAGCAGCCCAGGACCGGGGTCCGCCTACAATGAGCAGTTCTTC. Full variable domain (rest looked up from reference TRBV5-4 and TRBJ2-1): ETGVTQSPTHLIKTRGQQVTLRCSSQSGHNTVSWYQQALGQGPQFIFQYYREEENGRGNFPPRFSGLQFPNYSSELNVNALELDDSALYLCASSPGPGSAYNEQFFGPGTRLTVL.

V gene TRBV5-1 combines with J gene TRBJ2-2, with D tentatively TRBD2 (6 bases). Germline V lookup: CDR1 SGHRS, CDR2 YFSETQ. The CDR3 totals 17 residues. Trimming took 0 bases from V and 7 from J, leaving 19 bases between them. As DNA, the CDR3 is TGCGCCAGCAGCTTGGCCGGAATACGGGAGTCGGGCGGGGAGCTGTTTTTT. Translated, it gives CASSLAGIRESGGELFF.

The chain recombines TRBV13 with TRBJ2-7; tentative D call: TRBD2 (6 bases). This CDR3 contains 16 residues. Germline V gives CDR1 PRHDT, CDR2 FYEKMQ (reference sequence). V lost 2 bases and J lost 3, with 17 bases in between. CDR3 in amino acids: CASSLRTGGRFYEQYF. CDR3 nucleotides: TGTGCCAGCAGCTTAAGGACCGGGGGAAGGTTCTACGAGCAGTACTTC.

This rearrangement joins TRBV2 to TRBJ1-6; 7 bases agree with TRBD1. V was clipped by 6 bases and J by 7 bases; unmatched bases: 6. This CDR3 spans 14 amino acids. Germline V gives CDR1 SNHLY, CDR2 FYNNEI. The CDR3 DNA reads as TGTGCCAGCAGAACAGGGGACGGGAATTCACCCCTCCACTTT. It codes for CASRTGDGNSPLHF.

This rearrangement joins TRBV7-3 to TRBJ2-3; the D gene is possibly TRBD2 (6 bases). The V gene lost 1 base and the J gene lost 4 bases, with 9 bases spanning the gap. CDR1 and CDR2 from the germline V gene are SGHTA and FQGTGA. The CDR3 sequence is 14 residues long. In DNA, the CDR3 is TGTGCCAGCAGCTTAAGCGGGGACGCAGATACGCAGTATTTT. As protein: CASSLSGDADTQYF.

This sequence joins TRBV6-1 and TRBJ1-2; D gene ambiguous. The germline CDR1 and CDR2 sequences are MNHNS and SASEGT. Trimming cost V 7 bases and J 0 bases, with 12 bases left between them. This CDR3 is built from 14 residues. This chain's CDR3 is CASISGLANYGYTF. CDR3 DNA sequence: TGTGCCAGCATATCAGGTTTAGCTAACTATGGCTACACCTTC.

The rearrangement joins TRBV30 to TRBJ2-1; tentatively, D is TRBD2 (7 bases). Deletions cut 1 base from V and 9 bases from J, with 16 bases between. The germline V gene encodes CDR1 GTSNPN and CDR2 SVGIG (reference sequence). This CDR3 has 14 amino acids. The DNA for the CDR3 is TGTGCCTGGAGTGAGGTCTCGGGGGGCCGTGAGCAGTTCTTC. Translating it yields CAWSEVSGGREQFF. The whole variable domain, filled in from reference TRBV30 and TRBJ2-1, reads SQTIHQWPATLVQPVGSPLSLECTVEGTSNPNLYWYRQAAGRGLQLLFYSVGIGQISSEVPQNLSASRPQDRQFILSSKKLLLSDSGFYLCAWSEVSGGREQFFGPGTRLTVL.

The chain has TRBV5-8 and TRBJ1-2; D call uncertain. Looked up from germline, CDR1 is SGHTS and CDR2 is YDEGEE. V lost 2 bases and J lost 8, with 19 bases in between. The CDR3 length is 15 residues. As DNA, the CDR3 is TGTGCCAGCAGCTTAGGAGAGCCCGCGGGCGGCGGCTACACCTTC. This translates into CASSLGEPAGGGYTF.

V usage is TRBV5-1 and J usage is TRBJ1-2; tentatively, D is TRBD1 (6 bases). Trimming cost V 3 bases and J 0 bases, with 15 bases left between them. CDR3 length: 16 residues. Germline CDR1 reads SGHRS; CDR2 reads YFSETQ. The CDR3 here is CASSSNTGIPNYGYTF. The CDR3 DNA reads as TGCGCCAGCAGCTCTAATACAGGGATTCCTAACTATGGCTACACCTTC.

The rearrangement links TRBV6-5 to TRBJ2-1; 10 bases map to TRBD2. The germline V gene encodes CDR1 MNHEY and CDR2 SVGAGI. Unmatched junction bases numbered 8, after V lost 0 bases and J lost 9 bases. The CDR3 consists of 16 residues. CDR3 amino acids: CASSYSSLAGRGEQFF. DNA for the CDR3: TGTGCCAGCAGTTACTCGTCACTAGCGGGGAGAGGTGAGCAGTTCTTC.

The J gene is TRBJ1-2, the V gene TRBV18, with 11 nucleotides matching TRBD1. Unmatched junction bases numbered 8, after V lost 7 bases and J lost 13 bases. The V gene's germline CDR1 is KGHSH and CDR2 LQKENI. The CDR3 loop spans 12 amino acids. CDR3 nucleotides: TGTGCCAGCTGGCCTGGACAGGGGGCAGGCACCTTC. The encoded protein is CASWPGQGAGTF.

The chain couples TRBV5-4 to TRBJ2-2; possible D gene TRBD1, 5 bases. Germline lookup yields CDR1 SGHNT and CDR2 YYREEE (reference sequence). The CDR3 sequence is 15 residues long. The germline V and J ends were trimmed by 5 bases and 5 bases, with 16 bases remaining between them. The CDR3 is CASRRWGERTGELFF. CDR3 nucleotides: TGTGCCAGCAGACGGTGGGGCGAGAGAACCGGGGAGCTGTTTTTT.